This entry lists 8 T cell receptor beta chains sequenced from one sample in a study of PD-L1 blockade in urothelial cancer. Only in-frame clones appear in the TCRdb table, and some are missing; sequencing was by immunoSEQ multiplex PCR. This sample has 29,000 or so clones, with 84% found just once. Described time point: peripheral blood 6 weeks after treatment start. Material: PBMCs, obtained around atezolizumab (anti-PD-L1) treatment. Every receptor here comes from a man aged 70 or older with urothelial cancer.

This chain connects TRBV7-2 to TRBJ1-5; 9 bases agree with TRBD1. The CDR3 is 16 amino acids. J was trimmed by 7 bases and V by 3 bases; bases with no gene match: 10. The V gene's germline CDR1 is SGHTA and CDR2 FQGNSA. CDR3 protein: CASSFSPTGGYQPQHF. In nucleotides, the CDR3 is TGTGCCAGCAGCTTTTCACCCACAGGGGGCTACCAGCCCCAGCATTTT.

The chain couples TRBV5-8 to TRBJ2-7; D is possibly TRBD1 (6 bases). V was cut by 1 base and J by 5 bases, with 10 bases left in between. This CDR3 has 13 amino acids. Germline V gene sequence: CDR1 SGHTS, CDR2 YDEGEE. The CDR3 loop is CASSLNRDNEQYF. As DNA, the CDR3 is TGTGCCAGCAGCTTGAACAGGGATAACGAGCAGTACTTC.

The CDR3 DNA reads TGTGCCTGGAGCCTCAGGGGGTACTATGGCTACACCTTC. It encodes CAWSLRGYYGYTF. V is TRBV30 and J is TRBJ1-2, with 7 bases lining up with TRBD1. The CDR3 is 13 amino acids. Germline V gives CDR1 GTSNPN, CDR2 SVGIG (reference sequence). The V and J ends lost 3 bases and 3 bases, in that order; junction bases with no gene match: 4.

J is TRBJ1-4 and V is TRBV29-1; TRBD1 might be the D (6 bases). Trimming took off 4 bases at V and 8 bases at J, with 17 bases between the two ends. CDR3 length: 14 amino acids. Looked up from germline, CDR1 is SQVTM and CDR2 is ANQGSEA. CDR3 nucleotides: TGCAGCGTTGTTTTACGGGGGGCCGACGAAAAACTGTTTTTT. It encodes CSVVLRGADEKLFF.

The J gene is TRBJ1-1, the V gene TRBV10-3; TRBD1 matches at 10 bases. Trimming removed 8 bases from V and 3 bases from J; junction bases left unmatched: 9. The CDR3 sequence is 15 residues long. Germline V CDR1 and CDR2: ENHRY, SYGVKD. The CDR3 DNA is TGTGCCATCGGAAGAACCGGACAGGGGGACACTGAAGCTTTCTTT. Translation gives CAIGRTGQGDTEAFF.

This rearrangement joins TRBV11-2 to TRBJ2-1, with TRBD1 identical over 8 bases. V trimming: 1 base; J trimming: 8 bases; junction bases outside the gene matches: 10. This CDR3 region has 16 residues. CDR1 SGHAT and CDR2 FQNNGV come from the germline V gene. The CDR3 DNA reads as TGTGCCAGCAGCTTAGTATCCGGACAGGGACGCGATGAGCAGTTCTTC. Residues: CASSLVSGQGRDEQFF.

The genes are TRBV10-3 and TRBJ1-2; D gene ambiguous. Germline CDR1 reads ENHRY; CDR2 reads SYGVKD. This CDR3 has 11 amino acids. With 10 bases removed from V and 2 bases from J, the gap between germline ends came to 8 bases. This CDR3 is CATSLNYGYTF. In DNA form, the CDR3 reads TGTGCCACCTCCTTGAACTATGGCTACACCTTC.

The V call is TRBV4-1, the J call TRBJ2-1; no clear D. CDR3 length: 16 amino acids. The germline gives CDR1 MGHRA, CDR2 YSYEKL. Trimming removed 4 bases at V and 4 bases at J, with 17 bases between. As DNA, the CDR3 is TGCGCCAGCAGCCTCCCCGGCCGGCGGTCTTACAATGAGCAGTTCTTC. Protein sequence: CASSLPGRRSYNEQFF.